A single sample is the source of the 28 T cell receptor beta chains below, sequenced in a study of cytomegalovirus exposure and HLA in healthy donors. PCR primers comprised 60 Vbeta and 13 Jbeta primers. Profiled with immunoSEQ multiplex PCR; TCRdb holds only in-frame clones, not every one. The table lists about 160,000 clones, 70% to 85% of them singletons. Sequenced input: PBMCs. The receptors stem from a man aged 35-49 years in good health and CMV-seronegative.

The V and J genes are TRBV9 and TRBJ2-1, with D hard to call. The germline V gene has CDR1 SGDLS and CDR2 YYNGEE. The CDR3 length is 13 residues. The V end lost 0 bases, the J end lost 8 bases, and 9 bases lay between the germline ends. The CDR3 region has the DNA TGTGCCAGCAGCGTAGGCCCCCGCGATGAGCAGTTCTTC. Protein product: CASSVGPRDEQFF.

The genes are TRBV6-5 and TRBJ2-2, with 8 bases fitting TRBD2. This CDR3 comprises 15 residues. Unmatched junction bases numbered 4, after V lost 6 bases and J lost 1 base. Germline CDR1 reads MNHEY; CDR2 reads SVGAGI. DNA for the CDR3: TGTGCCAGCAGACGACTAGCGTTGAACACCGGGGAGCTGTTTTTT. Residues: CASRRLALNTGELFF.

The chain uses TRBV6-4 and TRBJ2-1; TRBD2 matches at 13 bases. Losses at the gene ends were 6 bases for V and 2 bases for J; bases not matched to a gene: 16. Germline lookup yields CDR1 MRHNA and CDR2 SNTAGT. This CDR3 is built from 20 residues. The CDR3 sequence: CASSRTGTSGVLGPYNEQFF. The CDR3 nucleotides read TGTGCCAGCAGCAGAACCGGGACTAGCGGGGTTTTGGGGCCCTACAATGAGCAGTTCTTC.

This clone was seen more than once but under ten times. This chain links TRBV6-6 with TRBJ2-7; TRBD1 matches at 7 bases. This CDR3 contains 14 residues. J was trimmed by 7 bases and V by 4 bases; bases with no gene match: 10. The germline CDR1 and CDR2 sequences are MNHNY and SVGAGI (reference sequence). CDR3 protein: CASSSFRTGLEQYF. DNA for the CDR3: TGTGCCAGCAGTTCCTTTCGGACAGGCCTGGAGCAGTACTTC.

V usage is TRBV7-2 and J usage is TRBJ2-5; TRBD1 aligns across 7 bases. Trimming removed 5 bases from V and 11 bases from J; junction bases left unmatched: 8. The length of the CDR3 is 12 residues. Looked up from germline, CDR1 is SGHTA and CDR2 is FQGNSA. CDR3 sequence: CASSRPLGQQYF. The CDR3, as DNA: TGTGCCAGCAGCCGACCACTGGGACAGCAGTACTTC.

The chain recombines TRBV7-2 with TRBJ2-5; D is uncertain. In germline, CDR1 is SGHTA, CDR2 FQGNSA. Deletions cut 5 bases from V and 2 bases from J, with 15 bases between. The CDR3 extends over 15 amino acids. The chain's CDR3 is CASSLRSDIQETQYF. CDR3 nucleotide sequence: TGTGCCAGCAGCCTACGATCTGACATACAAGAGACCCAGTACTTC.

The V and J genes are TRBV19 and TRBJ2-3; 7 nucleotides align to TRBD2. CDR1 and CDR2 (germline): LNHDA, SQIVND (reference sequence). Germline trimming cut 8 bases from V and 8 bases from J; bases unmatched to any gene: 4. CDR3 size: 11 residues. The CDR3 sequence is CASSPGGTQYF. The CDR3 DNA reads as TGTGCCAGTTCCCCGGGGGGTACGCAGTATTTT. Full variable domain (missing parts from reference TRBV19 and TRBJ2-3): DGGITQSPKYLFRKEGQNVTLSCEQNLNHDAMYWYRQDPGQGLRLIYYSQIVNDFQKGDIAEGYSVSREKKESFPLTVTSAQKNPTAFYLCASSPGGTQYFGPGTRLTVL.

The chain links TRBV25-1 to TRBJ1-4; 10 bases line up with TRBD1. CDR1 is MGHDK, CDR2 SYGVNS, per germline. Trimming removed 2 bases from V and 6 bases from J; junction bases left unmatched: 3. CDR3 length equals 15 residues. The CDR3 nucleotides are TGTGCCAGCAGTGAAGGGGGACAGGGGTATGAAAAACTGTTTTTT. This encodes CASSEGGQGYEKLFF.

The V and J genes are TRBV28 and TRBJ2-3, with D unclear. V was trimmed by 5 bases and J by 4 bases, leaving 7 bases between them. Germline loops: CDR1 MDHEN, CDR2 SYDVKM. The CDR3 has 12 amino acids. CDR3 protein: CASSGGPDTQYF. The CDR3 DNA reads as TGTGCCAGCAGTGGTGGGCCAGATACGCAGTATTTT.

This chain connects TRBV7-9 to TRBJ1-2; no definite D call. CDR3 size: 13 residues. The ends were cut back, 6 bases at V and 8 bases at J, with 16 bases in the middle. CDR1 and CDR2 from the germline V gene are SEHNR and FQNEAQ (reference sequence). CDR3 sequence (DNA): TGTGCCAGCAGTCCAGACACGGCGGGGGGCTACACCTTC. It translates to CASSPDTAGGYTF.

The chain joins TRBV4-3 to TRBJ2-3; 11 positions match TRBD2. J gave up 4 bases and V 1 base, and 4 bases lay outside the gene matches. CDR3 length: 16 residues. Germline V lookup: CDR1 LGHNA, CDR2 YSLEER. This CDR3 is CASSQGLLAGADTQYF. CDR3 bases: TGCGCCAGCAGCCAAGGTCTACTAGCGGGGGCAGATACGCAGTATTTT.

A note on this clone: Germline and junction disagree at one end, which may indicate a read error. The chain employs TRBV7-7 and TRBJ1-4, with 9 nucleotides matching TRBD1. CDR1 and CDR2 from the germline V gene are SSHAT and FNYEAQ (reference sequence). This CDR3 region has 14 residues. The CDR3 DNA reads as TGTGCTAGCAGCTTGGGGACAGGGAATGAAAAACTGTTTTTT. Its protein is CASSLGTGNEKLFF.

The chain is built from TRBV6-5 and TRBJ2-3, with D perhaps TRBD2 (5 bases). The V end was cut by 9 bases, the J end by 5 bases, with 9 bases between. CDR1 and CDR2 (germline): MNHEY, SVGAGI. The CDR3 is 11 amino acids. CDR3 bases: TGTGCCAGTTCTCGGGGAGATACGCAGTATTTT. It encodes CASSRGDTQYF.

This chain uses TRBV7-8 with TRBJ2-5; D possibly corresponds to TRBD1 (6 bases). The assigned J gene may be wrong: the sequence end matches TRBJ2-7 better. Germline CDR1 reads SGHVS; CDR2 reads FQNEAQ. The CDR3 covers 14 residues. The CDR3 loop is CASSSRQDLYEQYF. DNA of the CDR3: TGTGCCAGCAGCTCCCGACAGGACCTCTACGAGCAGTACTTC.

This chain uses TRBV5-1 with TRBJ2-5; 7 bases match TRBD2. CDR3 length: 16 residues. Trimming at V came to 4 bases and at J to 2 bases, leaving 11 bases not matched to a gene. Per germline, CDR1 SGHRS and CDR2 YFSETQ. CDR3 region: CASSVSGGRVQETQYF. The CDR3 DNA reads TGCGCCAGCAGCGTCTCAGGCGGGAGAGTTCAAGAGACCCAGTACTTC.

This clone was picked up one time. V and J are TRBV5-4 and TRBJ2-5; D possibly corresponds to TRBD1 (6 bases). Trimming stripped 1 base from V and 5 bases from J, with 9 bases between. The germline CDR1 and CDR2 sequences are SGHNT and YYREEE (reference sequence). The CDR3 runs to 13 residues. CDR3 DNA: TGTGCCAGCAGCTTGCAGGGGCCGGAGACCCAGTACTTC. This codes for CASSLQGPETQYF.

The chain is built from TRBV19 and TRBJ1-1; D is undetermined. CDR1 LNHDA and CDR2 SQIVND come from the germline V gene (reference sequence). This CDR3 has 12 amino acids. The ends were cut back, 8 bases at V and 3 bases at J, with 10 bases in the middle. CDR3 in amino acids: CASWRWDTEAFF. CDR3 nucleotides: TGTGCCAGTTGGAGGTGGGACACTGAAGCTTTCTTT.

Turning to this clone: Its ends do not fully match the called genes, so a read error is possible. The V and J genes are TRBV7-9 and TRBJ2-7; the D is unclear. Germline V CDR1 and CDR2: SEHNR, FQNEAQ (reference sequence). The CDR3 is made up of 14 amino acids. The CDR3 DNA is TGTTCCAGCAGCTTAGATTTCGGTTCCTACGAGCAGTACTTC. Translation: CSSSLDFGSYEQYF.

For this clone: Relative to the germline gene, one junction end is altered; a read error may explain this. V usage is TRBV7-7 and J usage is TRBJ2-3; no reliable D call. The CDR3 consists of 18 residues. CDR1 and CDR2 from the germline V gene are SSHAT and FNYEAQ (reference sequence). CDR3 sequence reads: CASSERGSATQLEDTQYF. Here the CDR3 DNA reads TGTGCTAGCAGCGAGAGAGGCTCAGCGACCCAGTTGGAGGATACGCAGTATTTT. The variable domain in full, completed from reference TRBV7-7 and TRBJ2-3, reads GAGVSQSPRYKVTKRGQDVTLRCDPISSHATLYWYQQALGQGPEFLTYFNYEAQPDKSGLPSDRFSAERPEGSISTLTIQRTEQRDSAMYRCASSERGSATQLEDTQYFGPGTRLTVL.

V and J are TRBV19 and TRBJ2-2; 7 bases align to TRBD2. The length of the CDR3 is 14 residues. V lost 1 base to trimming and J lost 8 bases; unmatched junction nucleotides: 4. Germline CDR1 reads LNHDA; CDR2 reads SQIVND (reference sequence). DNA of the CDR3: TGTGCCAGTAGTATAGGCGGGGGAGCGGGGGAGCTGTTTTTT. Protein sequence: CASSIGGGAGELFF.

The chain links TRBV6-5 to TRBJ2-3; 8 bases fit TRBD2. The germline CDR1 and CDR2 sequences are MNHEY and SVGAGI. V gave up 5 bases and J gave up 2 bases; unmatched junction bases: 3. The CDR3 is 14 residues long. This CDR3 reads CASSPTSVTDTQYF. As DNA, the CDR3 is TGTGCCAGCAGTCCGACTAGCGTCACAGATACGCAGTATTTT.

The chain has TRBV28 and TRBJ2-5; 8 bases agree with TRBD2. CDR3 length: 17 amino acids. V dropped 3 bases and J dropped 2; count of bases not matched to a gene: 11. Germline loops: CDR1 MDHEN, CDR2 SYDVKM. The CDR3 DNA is TGTGCCAGCAGTTTTGAATACCAGCGGGAGTCACAAGAGACCCAGTACTTC. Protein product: CASSFEYQRESQETQYF.

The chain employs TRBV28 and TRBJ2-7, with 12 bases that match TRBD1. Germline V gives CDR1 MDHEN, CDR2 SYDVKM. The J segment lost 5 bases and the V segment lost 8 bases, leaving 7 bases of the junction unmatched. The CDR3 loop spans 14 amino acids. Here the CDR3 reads CASYTGTGGDEQYF. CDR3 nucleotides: TGTGCCAGCTACACCGGGACAGGGGGCGACGAGCAGTACTTC.

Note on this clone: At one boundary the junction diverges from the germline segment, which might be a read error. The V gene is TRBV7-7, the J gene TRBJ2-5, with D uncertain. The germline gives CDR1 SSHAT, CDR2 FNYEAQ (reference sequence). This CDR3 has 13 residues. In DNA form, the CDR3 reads TGTGCTAGCAGCTCAATAGACCAAGAGACCCAGTACTTC. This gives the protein CASSSIDQETQYF.

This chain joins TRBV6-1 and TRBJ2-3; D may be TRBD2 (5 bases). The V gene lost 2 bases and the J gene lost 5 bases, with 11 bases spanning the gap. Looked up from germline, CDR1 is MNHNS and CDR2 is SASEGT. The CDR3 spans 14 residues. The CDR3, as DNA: TGTGCCAGCAGTGAAAGGAGGATACGAGATACGCAGTATTTT. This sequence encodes CASSERRIRDTQYF.

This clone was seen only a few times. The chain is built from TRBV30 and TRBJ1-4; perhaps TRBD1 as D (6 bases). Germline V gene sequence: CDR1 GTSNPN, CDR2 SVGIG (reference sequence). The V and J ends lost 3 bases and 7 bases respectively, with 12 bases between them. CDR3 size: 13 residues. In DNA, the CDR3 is TGTGCCTGGAGAGGAAGGGGGGGTGAAAAACTGTTTTTT. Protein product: CAWRGRGGEKLFF.

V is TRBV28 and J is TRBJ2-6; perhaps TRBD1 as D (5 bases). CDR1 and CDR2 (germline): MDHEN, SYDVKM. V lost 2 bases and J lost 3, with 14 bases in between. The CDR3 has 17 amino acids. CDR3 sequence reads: CASSLPLGQGGANVLTF. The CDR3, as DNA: TGTGCCAGCAGTTTACCCTTGGGCCAGGGTGGGGCCAACGTCCTGACTTTC.

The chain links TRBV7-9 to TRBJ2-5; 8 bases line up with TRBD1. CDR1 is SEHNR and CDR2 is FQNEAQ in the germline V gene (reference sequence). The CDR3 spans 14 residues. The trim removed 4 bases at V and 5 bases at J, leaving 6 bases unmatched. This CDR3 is CASSSQGAWETQYF. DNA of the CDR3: TGTGCCAGCAGCTCCCAGGGGGCGTGGGAGACCCAGTACTTC.